This TCR beta chain was captured in a study of CD8+CD57+ T cells in acquired aplastic anemia. On the study more broadly: Sorted CD4+ and CD8+ cells yielded DNA averaging about 3.2 ug. General study results and limits: Roughly 30 sequences, all CD8+ CDR3, were shared between patients and controls.

The CDR3 consists of 12 residues. With 1 base removed from V and 9 bases from J, the gap between germline ends came to 9 bases. Germline loops: CDR1 SGHNT, CDR2 YENEEA. The sequenced patients had an expansion of CD8+CD57+ cells seen by flow cytometry. Patients, without exception, had severe acquired aplastic anemia. No therapy had been given to the patients at the time of blood sampling. Investigators profiled TCR beta VDJ and CDR3 from genomic DNA template. TCRdb itself ran the reads through MiXCR, one entry per CDR3 protein. The data contain approximately 250,000 distinct CDR3 sequences, 70% to 85% of them singletons. In the case of this clonotype: Its antigen is not identified.

Source material: sorted CD4+, CD8+, or CD8+CD57+ T cells (not recorded which) from PBMCs. This TCR derives from a human donor with aplastic anemia. This rearrangement joins TRBV11-3 to TRBJ2-5; tentative D call: TRBD1 (5 bases). Here the CDR3 reads CASSLVLTAQYF. CDR3 bases: TGTGCCAGCAGCTTAGTACTGACAGCCCAGTACTTC.